This T cell receptor (beta chain) was recorded in a study of OX40 agonist ivuxolimab in advanced cancers. On the study more broadly: Hepatocellular carcinoma, melanoma, renal cell or head and neck cancer was diagnosed in the dose-escalation patients.

CDR3 length: 15 residues. V was pared by 0 bases and J by 2 bases, with 3 bases of the junction left unmatched. Germline V CDR1 and CDR2: SGHRS, YFSETQ. Only in-frame clones appear in the TCRdb table, and some are missing; sequencing was by immunoSEQ multiplex PCR. The table has about 71,000 clones, 91% seen once; the top ten hold approximately 14%. The TCR originated in an adult with an advanced solid tumor such as melanoma, head and neck, liver or kidney cancer. The source was CD4+ or CD8+ T cells sorted from blood, collected in a trial of the OX40 agonist ivuxolimab. The rearrangement joins TRBV5-1 to TRBJ2-7; TRBD1 agrees at 9 bases. Here the CDR3 DNA reads TGCGCCAGCAGCTTGGCGGGACAGGGAGCCTACGAGCAGTACTTC. It codes for CASSLAGQGAYEQYF.